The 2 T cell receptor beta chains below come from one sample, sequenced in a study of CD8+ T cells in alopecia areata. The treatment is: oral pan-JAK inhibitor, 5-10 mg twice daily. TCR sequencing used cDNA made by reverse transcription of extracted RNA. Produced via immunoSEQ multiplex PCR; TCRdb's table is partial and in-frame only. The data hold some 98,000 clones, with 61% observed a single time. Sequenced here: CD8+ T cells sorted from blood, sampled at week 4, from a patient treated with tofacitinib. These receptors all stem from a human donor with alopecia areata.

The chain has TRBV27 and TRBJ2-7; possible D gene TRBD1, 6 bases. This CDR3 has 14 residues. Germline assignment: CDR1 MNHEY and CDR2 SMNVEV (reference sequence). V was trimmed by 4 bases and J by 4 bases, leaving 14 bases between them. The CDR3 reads CASSWGLGKYEQYF. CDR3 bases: TGTGCCAGCAGTTGGGGGCTCGGTAAATACGAGCAGTACTTC.

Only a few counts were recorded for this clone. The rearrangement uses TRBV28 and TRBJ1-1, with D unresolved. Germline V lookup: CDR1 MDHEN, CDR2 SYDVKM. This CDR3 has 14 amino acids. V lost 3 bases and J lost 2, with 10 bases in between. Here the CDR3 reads CASSLGRGNTEAFF. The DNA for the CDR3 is TGTGCCAGCAGTTTGGGCCGGGGAAACACTGAAGCTTTCTTT.